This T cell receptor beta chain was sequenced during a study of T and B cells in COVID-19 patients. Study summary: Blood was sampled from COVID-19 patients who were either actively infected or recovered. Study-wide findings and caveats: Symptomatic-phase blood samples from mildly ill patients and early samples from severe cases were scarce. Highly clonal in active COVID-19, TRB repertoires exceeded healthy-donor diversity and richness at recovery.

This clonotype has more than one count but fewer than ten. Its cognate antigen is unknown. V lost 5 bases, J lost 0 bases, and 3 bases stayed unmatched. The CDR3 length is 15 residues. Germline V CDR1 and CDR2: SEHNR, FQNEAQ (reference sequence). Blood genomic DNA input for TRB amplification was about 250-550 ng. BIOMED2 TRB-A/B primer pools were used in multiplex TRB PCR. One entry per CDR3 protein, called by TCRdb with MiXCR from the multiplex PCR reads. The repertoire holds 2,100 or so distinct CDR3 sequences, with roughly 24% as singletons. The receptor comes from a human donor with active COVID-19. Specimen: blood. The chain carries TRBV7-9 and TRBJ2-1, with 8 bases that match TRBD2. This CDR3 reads CASSRSGTSYNEQFF. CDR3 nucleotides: TGTGCCAGCAGCCGTAGCGGGACCTCCTACAATGAGCAGTTCTTC.